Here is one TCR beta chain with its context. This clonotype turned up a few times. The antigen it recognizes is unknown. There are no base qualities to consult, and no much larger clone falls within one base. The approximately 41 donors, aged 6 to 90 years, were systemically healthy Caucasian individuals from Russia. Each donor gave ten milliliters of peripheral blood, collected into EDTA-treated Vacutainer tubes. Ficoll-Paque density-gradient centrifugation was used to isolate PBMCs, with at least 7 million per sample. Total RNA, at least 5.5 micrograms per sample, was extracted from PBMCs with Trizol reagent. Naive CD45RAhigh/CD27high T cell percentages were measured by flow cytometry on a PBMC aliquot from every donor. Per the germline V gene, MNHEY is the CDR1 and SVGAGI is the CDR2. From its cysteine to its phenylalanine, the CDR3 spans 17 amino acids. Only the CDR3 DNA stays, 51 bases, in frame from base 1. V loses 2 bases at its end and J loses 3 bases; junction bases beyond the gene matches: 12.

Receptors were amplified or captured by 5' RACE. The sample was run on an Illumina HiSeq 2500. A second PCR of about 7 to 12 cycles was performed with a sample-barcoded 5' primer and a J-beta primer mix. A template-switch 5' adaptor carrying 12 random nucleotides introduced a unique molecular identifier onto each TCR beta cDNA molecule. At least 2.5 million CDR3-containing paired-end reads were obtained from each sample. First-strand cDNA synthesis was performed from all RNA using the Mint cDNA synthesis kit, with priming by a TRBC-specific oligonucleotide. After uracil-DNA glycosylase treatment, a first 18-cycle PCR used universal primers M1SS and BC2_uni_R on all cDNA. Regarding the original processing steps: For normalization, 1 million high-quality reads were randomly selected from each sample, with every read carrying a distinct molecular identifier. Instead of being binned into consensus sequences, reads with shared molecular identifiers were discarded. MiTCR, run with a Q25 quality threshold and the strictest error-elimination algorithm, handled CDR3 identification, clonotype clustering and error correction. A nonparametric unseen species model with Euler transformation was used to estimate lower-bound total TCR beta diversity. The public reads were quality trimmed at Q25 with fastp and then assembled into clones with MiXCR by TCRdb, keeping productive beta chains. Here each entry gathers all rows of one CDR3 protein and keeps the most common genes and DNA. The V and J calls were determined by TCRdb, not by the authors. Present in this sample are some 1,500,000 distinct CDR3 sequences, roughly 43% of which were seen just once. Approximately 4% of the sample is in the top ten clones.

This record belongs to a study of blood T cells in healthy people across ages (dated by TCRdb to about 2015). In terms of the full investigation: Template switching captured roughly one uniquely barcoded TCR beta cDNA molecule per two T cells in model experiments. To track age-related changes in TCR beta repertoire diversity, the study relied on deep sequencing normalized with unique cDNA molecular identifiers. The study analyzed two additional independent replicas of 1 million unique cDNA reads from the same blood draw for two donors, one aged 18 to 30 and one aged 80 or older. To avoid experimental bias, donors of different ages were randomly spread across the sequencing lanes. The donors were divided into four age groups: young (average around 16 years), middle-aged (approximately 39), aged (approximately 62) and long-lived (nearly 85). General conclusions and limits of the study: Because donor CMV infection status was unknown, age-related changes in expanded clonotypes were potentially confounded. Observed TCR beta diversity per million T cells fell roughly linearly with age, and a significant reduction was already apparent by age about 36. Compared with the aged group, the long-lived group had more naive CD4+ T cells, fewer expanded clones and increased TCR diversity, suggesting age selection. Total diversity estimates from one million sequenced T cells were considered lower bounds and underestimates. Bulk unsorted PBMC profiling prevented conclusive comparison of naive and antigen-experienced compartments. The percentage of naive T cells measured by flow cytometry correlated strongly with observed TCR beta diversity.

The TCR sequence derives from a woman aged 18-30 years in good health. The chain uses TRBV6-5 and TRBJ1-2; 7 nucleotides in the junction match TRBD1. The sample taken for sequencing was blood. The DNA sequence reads TGTGCCAGCAGTTACGCCCGACAGGGTTTCACACACTATGGCTACACCTTC. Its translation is CASSYARQGFTHYGYTF.